This T cell receptor (beta chain) was sequenced for a study of cytomegalovirus exposure and HLA in healthy donors. The donors were part of the 120-subject validation cohort, which stood apart from the 666-subject first cohort. Points from the study as a whole: TCR clusters originating in the first cohort tended to co-occur in the approximately 130 validation repertoires, according to a later analysis. In vitro testing confirmed a few CMV-associated chains as specific for CMV antigens. Cytomegalovirus-associated TCR beta chains were listed, numbering 164.

This table comes from immunoSEQ multiplex PCR, and its TCRdb copy is limited to in-frame clones, with some not included. The repertoire consists of approximately 160,000 clones, with 89% occurring once and the leading ten covering 4.2%. This clone was seen once. The target antigen is unknown. V shed 3 bases and J shed 8 bases, with 17 bases lying between them. The CDR3 sequence is 15 residues long. CDR1 and CDR2 (germline): MDHEN, SYDVKM. This TCR came from a man younger than 35 in good health and CMV-seropositive. Material for sequencing was PBMCs. V and J are TRBV28 and TRBJ2-1; D is possibly TRBD2 (6 bases). The CDR3 protein is CASSFSLARGDEQFF. CDR3 in DNA: TGTGCCAGCAGTTTTTCACTAGCCCGGGGCGATGAGCAGTTCTTC.